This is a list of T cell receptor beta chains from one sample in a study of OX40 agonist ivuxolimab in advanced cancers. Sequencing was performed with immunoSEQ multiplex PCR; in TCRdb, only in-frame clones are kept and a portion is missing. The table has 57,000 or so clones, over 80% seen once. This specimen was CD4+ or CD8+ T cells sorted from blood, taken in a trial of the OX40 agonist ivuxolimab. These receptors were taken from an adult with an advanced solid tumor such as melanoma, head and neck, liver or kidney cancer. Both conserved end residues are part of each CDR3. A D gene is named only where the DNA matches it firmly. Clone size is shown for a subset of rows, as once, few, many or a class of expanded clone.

CASSLASGGGDEQFF	TGTGCCAGCAGCTTGGCTAGCGGGGGAGGAGATGAGCAGTTCTTC	TRBD2	.	15	TRBV7-9	TRBJ2-1
CASSAPGADTQYF	TGTGCCAGCAGTGCACCGGGGGCAGATACGCAGTATTTT	.	.	13	TRBV6-6	TRBJ2-3
CASSVAKDLSPMNTEAFF	TGTGCCAGCAGCGTAGCTAAGGATTTGAGCCCGATGAACACTGAAGCTTTCTTT	.	once	18	TRBV9	TRBJ1-1
CASSLRFGVLDLRGETQYF	TGTGCCAGCAGTTTAAGGTTTGGGGTGCTGGATCTCCGGGGGGAGACCCAGTACTTC	.	.	19	TRBV28	TRBJ2-5
CASKASGGRRTQYF	TGTGCCAGTAAGGCCAGCGGGGGCCGGCGTACCCAGTACTTC	TRBD2	.	14	TRBV19	TRBJ2-5
CASSSGTDHEKLFF	TGCGCCAGCTCCTCCGGGACGGATCATGAAAAACTGTTTTTT	.	.	14	TRBV4-1	TRBJ1-4
CASSQGGYEQYF	TGTGCCAGCTCCCAAGGGGGGTACGAGCAGTACTTC	.	once	12	TRBV28	TRBJ2-7
CSAEPRDTNSPLHF	TGCAGCGCCGAGCCCCGGGACACCAATTCACCCCTCCACTTT	.	.	14	TRBV29-1	TRBJ1-6
CASSSLGLAGGSGTDTQYF	TGCGCCAGCAGCAGCCTGGGACTAGCGGGGGGTAGCGGCACAGATACGCAGTATTTT	TRBD2	once	19	TRBV5-1	TRBJ2-3
CASSFELTSTDTQYF	TGTGCCAGCAGCTTTGAATTAACCAGCACAGATACGCAGTATTTT	.	.	15	TRBV11-2	TRBJ2-3
CASSPPPDASVHSNQPQHF	TGTGCCAGCAGCCCCCCCCCGGACGCCAGCGTCCATAGCAATCAGCCCCAGCATTTT	.	.	19	TRBV7-9	TRBJ1-5
CAWAGKGNTQYF	TGTGCCTGGGCGGGGAAGGGAAATACGCAGTATTTT	.	.	12	TRBV28	TRBJ2-3
CASSLVGVGISSYEQYF	TGTGCCAGCAGCTTAGTGGGGGTAGGGATAAGCTCCTACGAGCAGTACTTC	.	.	17	TRBV11-2	TRBJ2-7
CASSATHGVTDTQYF	TGTGCCAGCAGCGCCACCCATGGGGTCACAGATACGCAGTATTTT	.	once	15	TRBV6-5	TRBJ2-3
CATLGGLAGTAGGTQYF	TGTGCCACTCTGGGGGGACTAGCGGGGACCGCGGGGGGGACCCAGTACTTC	TRBD2	.	17	TRBV10-3	TRBJ2-5
CASSQDPRGETQYF	TGCGCCAGCAGCCAAGATCCGCGCGGAGAGACCCAGTACTTC	.	.	14	TRBV4-1	TRBJ2-5
CASSPGTGGETQYF	TGTGCCAGTAGCCCCGGGACAGGGGGAGAGACCCAGTACTTC	TRBD1	.	14	TRBV6-4	TRBJ2-5
CASSWAENYGYTF	TGTGCCAGCAGTTGGGCAGAAAACTATGGCTACACCTTC	.	.	13	TRBV28	TRBJ1-2
CAIADGSSPLHF	TGTGCCATAGCAGACGGCAGTTCACCCCTCCACTTT	.	.	12	TRBV10-3	TRBJ1-6
CASSSQGSDQPQHF	TGTGCCAGCAGTTCCCAGGGATCAGATCAGCCCCAGCATTTT	.	.	14	TRBV2	TRBJ1-5
CASSFASNTEAFF	TGTGCCAGCAGCTTTGCATCTAACACTGAAGCTTTCTTT	.	.	13	TRBV7-2	TRBJ1-1
CASSPSNEQFF	TGTGCCAGCAGCCCTAGCAATGAGCAGTTCTTC	.	.	11	TRBV7-2	TRBJ2-1
CASTRMGGGLETQYF	TGTGCCAGCACCCGGATGGGGGGGGGTCTGGAGACCCAGTACTTC	TRBD2	.	15	TRBV5-4	TRBJ2-5
CASSLSREYGYTF	TGTGCCAGCAGCTTAAGTCGGGAATATGGCTACACCTTC	.	.	13	TRBV7-2	TRBJ1-2
CASSPRGTPRNTGELFF	TGTGCCAGTAGTCCCCGAGGGACTCCGAGGAACACCGGGGAGCTGTTTTTT	.	.	17	TRBV19	TRBJ2-2
CASKSGGGYEQYF	TGTGCCAGCAAATCGGGGGGTGGGTACGAGCAGTACTTC	TRBD2	.	13	TRBV6-5	TRBJ2-7
CASDRDFTSSYEQYF	TGTGCCAGTGATAGGGACTTCACAAGCTCCTACGAGCAGTACTTC	.	.	15	TRBV2	TRBJ2-7
CATSNGRDVAFF	TGTGCCACCTCCAACGGGCGCGACGTAGCTTTCTTT	.	.	12	TRBV6-4	TRBJ1-1
CASSIGSTVSNQPQHF	TGTGCCAGTAGTATAGGTAGCACCGTTAGCAATCAGCCCCAGCATTTT	.	.	16	TRBV19	TRBJ1-5
CAWSVNRASGYTF	TGTGCCTGGAGTGTAAACAGGGCGTCCGGCTACACCTTC	.	once	13	TRBV30	TRBJ1-2
CASSLGVSSGGGTDTQYF	TGTGCCAGCAGCTTAGGAGTTTCTAGCGGGGGGGGCACAGATACGCAGTATTTT	TRBD2	.	18	TRBV7-6	TRBJ2-3
CASSLNPGTYGQYF	TGTGCCAGCAGCTTAAACCCAGGGACCTACGGACAGTACTTC	.	once	14	TRBV7-3	TRBJ2-7
CASSYEHPRGGRYEQFF	TGTGCCAGCAGCTACGAGCACCCGCGGGGGGGGCGGTATGAGCAGTTCTTC	TRBD2	.	17	TRBV7-3	TRBJ2-1
CASSSQTGYDNSPLHF	TGTGCCAGTAGTAGCCAGACAGGATACGATAATTCACCCCTCCACTTT	.	.	16	TRBV19	TRBJ1-6
CASSSLSQGANNEQFF	TGTGCCAGCAGTTCCCTTTCGCAGGGGGCTAACAATGAGCAGTTCTTC	TRBD1	.	16	TRBV6-6	TRBJ2-1
CASRWGTEETQYF	TGTGCCAGCAGATGGGGGACGGAAGAGACCCAGTACTTC	.	.	13	TRBV2	TRBJ2-5
CASSQLQTDTQYF	TGTGCCAGCTCACAATTACAGACAGATACGCAGTATTTT	.	.	13	TRBV18	TRBJ2-3
CASEFPGGSSEQYF	TGTGCCAGCGAGTTTCCGGGGGGATCTTCCGAGCAGTACTTC	TRBD2	.	14	TRBV28	TRBJ2-7
CASSLISGNGYTF	TGTGCCAGCAGCTTAATATCGGGGAATGGCTACACCTTC	.	.	13	TRBV7-3	TRBJ1-2
CAISDSALVEAFF	TGTGCCATCAGTGATTCGGCACTAGTTGAAGCTTTCTTT	.	.	13	TRBV10-3	TRBJ1-1
CASSLGSKNTEAFF	TGCGCCAGCAGCTTGGGGTCCAAGAACACTGAAGCTTTCTTT	.	once	14	TRBV5-1	TRBJ1-1
CASSRQGSNGYTF	TGTGCCAGCAGTCGACAGGGGAGTAATGGCTACACCTTC	TRBD1	few	13	TRBV27	TRBJ1-2
CASSLSVSGVKTQYF	TGTGCCAGCAGCTTATCGGTTAGCGGGGTGAAGACCCAGTACTTC	TRBD2	.	15	TRBV7-2	TRBJ2-5
CASSVAGTSGAIDLRLQETQYF	TGTGCCAGCAGCGTTGCCGGGACTAGCGGTGCCATAGACCTCCGCCTCCAAGAGACCCAGTACTTC	TRBD2	.	22	TRBV9	TRBJ2-5
CASNLTPRDGYTF	TGTGCCAGCAACTTAACCCCCAGGGATGGCTACACCTTC	.	few	13	TRBV2	TRBJ1-2
CASSLRASTGELFF	TGTGCCAGCAGCTTAAGAGCATCCACCGGGGAGCTGTTTTTT	.	.	14	TRBV7-2	TRBJ2-2
CASKLVGEEMAYEQYF	TGTGCCAGCAAGTTAGTGGGGGAAGAGATGGCCTACGAGCAGTACTTC	.	.	16	TRBV27	TRBJ2-7
CASSSRTVGQPQHF	TGTGCCAGTAGTTCCCGGACAGTCGGTCAGCCCCAGCATTTT	.	.	14	TRBV19	TRBJ1-5
CASSLVERSRGEKLFF	TGCGCCAGCAGCCTCGTCGAGCGCTCTAGGGGTGAAAAACTGTTTTTT	.	.	16	TRBV5-1	TRBJ1-4
CASSRSGDGYGYTF	TGTGCCAGCAGCCGATCAGGGGACGGCTATGGCTACACCTTC	.	.	14	TRBV7-9	TRBJ1-2
CASSQPGLGTDTQYF	TGTGCCAGCTCACAACCGGGACTAGGCACAGATACGCAGTATTTT	TRBD2	.	15	TRBV18	TRBJ2-3
CASSRGEGYEQYF	TGTGCCAGCTCACGCGGGGAGGGCTACGAGCAGTACTTC	TRBD2	.	13	TRBV18	TRBJ2-7
CASSLTGTMGEKLFF	TGTGCCAGCAGCTTAACGGGGACCATGGGGGAAAAACTGTTTTTT	.	.	15	TRBV7-3	TRBJ1-4
CASSEEFGQPQHF	TGTGCCAGCAGTGAAGAATTCGGCCAGCCCCAGCATTTT	.	.	13	TRBV6-1	TRBJ1-5